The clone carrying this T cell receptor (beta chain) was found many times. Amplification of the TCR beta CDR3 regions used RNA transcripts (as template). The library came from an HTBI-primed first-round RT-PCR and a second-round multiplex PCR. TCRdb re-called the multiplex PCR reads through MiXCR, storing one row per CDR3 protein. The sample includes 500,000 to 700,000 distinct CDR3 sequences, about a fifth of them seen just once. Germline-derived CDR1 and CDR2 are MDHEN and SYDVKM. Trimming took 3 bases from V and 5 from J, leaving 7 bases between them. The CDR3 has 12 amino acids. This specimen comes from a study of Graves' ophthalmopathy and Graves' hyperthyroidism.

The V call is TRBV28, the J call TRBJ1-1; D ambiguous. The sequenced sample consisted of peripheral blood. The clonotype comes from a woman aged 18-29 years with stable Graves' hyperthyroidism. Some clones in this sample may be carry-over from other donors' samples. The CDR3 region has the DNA TGTGCCAGCAGTTTTTTGTCGACTGAAGCTTTCTTT. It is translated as CASSFLSTEAFF.